This TCR beta chain emerged from a study of type 1 regulatory T cells. Study-level background: T-allo10 is a Tr1-enriched, alloantigen-specific CD4 T cell product made in vitro.

The CDR3 extends over 13 amino acids. CDR1 is SQVTM, CDR2 ANQGSEA, per germline. V lost 5 bases, J lost 9 bases, and 9 bases stayed unmatched. General study findings and limits: Compared with non-type 1 regulatory T cells, type 1 regulatory T cells showed a more restricted TCR repertoire.

TCRdb ran MiXCR on the reads and lists one entry per CDR3 protein. This sample has about 42,000 distinct CDR3 sequences, with more than 9% found just once. Comments on this clonotype: Its antigen is not identified.

The sequenced material came from cultured non-Tr1 T cells, either the whole culture or a sorted T cell fraction (not recorded which). The clonotype comes from a human donor in good health. This chain links TRBV29-1 with TRBJ2-1; 8 nucleotides match TRBD2. In DNA, the CDR3 is TGCAGCGTTTCGAGCGGGAGCGACGGTGAGCAGTTCTTC. This gives the protein CSVSSGSDGEQFF.